Following are 21 T cell receptor beta chains from one sample sequenced in a study of shared clonotypes between healthy human individuals. CD45RO negativity and positive selection for CCR7 defined naive CD8 cells, a population that excluded terminally differentiated effector memory CD45RA+ cells. Some clones are missing from TCRdb's copy, which holds only in-frame ones; the method was immunoSEQ multiplex PCR. The sample lists fewer than 800,000 clones, about 90% occurring once. The specimen was naive CD8+ T cells sorted from blood. Receptor source: a young man in good health.

The V call is TRBV9, the J call TRBJ1-4, with D unresolved. Germline CDR1 and CDR2: SGDLS and YYNGEE. This CDR3 is 15 amino acids long. Between the trimmed V and J ends, which lost 3 bases and 8 bases, there was a span of 17 bases. CDR3 bases: TGTGCCAGCAGCGCCTATACGGCGGGCGTGGAAAAACTGTTTTTT. Its translation: CASSAYTAGVEKLFF.

The chain has TRBV5-1 and TRBJ2-3, with 9 bases matching TRBD2. Germline assignment: CDR1 SGHRS and CDR2 YFSETQ. V lost 1 base and J lost 0; bases outside the gene matches: 15. CDR3 length equals 20 residues. CDR3 bases: TGCGCCAGCAGCTTGTCCCCGGGACTAGCAGGGCCAGGTAGCACAGATACGCAGTATTTT. As protein: CASSLSPGLAGPGSTDTQYF.

The chain couples TRBV27 to TRBJ2-2; tentative D call: TRBD1 (6 bases). V was trimmed by 1 base and J by 4 bases, leaving 13 bases between them. The CDR3 length is 16 residues. Germline V gene sequence: CDR1 MNHEY, CDR2 SMNVEV (reference sequence). Here the CDR3 DNA reads TGTGCCAGCAGTTTATTCGCAGGGGATAGCACCGGGGAGCTGTTTTTT. Its translation: CASSLFAGDSTGELFF.

This sequence joins TRBV5-4 and TRBJ2-1; D possibly corresponds to TRBD2 (5 bases). This CDR3 region has 16 residues. Trimming took off 1 base at V and 8 bases at J, with 19 bases between the two ends. Germline CDR1 SGHNT, CDR2 YYREEE (reference sequence). The CDR3 DNA reads as TGTGCCAGCAGCTTGCGGGTTTTGGTAGGGAGCGATGAGCAGTTCTTC. It translates to CASSLRVLVGSDEQFF. Full variable domain (remainder filled in from reference TRBV5-4 and TRBJ2-1): ETGVTQSPTHLIKTRGQQVTLRCSSQSGHNTVSWYQQALGQGPQFIFQYYREEENGRGNFPPRFSGLQFPNYSSELNVNALELDDSALYLCASSLRVLVGSDEQFFGPGTRLTVL.

This clone appeared a single time. V gene TRBV7-8 combines with J gene TRBJ2-7; TRBD1 matches 7 bases. The CDR3 has 14 amino acids. In germline, CDR1 is SGHVS, CDR2 FQNEAQ. Losses at the gene ends were 2 bases for V and 5 bases for J; bases not matched to a gene: 6. The CDR3 sequence: CASSLTRGTHEQYF. CDR3 in DNA: TGTGCCAGCAGCTTAACCAGGGGGACCCACGAGCAGTACTTC.

CDR3 sequence: CASSETSSYEQYF. DNA of the CDR3: TGTGCCAGCAGTGAGACTAGTTCCTACGAGCAGTACTTC. V is TRBV7-2 and J is TRBJ2-5; D is perhaps TRBD2 (6 bases). The end of the DNA is better explained by TRBJ2-7, so the J call may be wrong. The length of the CDR3 is 13 residues. The V gene's germline CDR1 is SGHTA and CDR2 FQGNSA.

This chain connects TRBV28 to TRBJ2-3; D may correspond to TRBD1 or TRBD2 (5 bases each). The V end lost 2 bases, the J end lost 6 bases, and 15 bases lay between the germline ends. CDR1 and CDR2 from the germline V gene are MDHEN and SYDVKM. The CDR3 is 15 residues long. The CDR3 DNA reads as TGTGCCAGCAGTTTAGGGGGTTCCGCGGCGGATACGCAGTATTTT. It yields the protein CASSLGGSAADTQYF.

CDR3 DNA sequence: TGTGCCAGCAGCGCCCCCGTGTTTGAGACCCAGTACTTC. Translating gives CASSAPVFETQYF. The chain links TRBV7-9 to TRBJ2-5, with D uncertain. V was pared by 5 bases and J by 5 bases, with 12 bases between. Germline assignment: CDR1 SEHNR and CDR2 FQNEAQ (reference sequence). The CDR3 extends over 13 amino acids.

In the case of this clone: At the DNA level, this CDR3 is encoded by other sequences in the same sample as well. The chain joins TRBV9 to TRBJ2-3; D gene ambiguous. The V end lost 4 bases, the J end lost 4 bases, and 4 bases lay between the germline ends. This CDR3 is 11 amino acids long. Germline assignment: CDR1 SGDLS and CDR2 YYNGEE. Here the CDR3 DNA reads TGTGCCAGCAGCACCTCAGATACGCAGTATTTT. Its protein is CASSTSDTQYF.

V and J are TRBV7-9 and TRBJ2-3; 10 bases fit TRBD2. With 4 bases clipped from V and 1 base from J, the junction kept 8 bases outside the gene matches. The germline CDR1 and CDR2 sequences are SEHNR and FQNEAQ (reference sequence). The CDR3 has 17 amino acids. The CDR3 DNA reads TGTGCCAGCAGCTCGCAACTAGCGGGGTACCGCACAGATACGCAGTATTTT. Protein sequence: CASSSQLAGYRTDTQYF.

The genes are TRBV7-2 and TRBJ2-6; D may be TRBD2 (5 bases). In germline, CDR1 is SGHTA, CDR2 FQGNSA. The CDR3 sequence is 18 residues long. Trimming took off 5 bases at V and 5 bases at J, with 22 bases between the two ends. The CDR3, as DNA: TGTGCCAGCAGCCCACGGGAAAGACGACAAAGTCGGGCCAACGTCCTGACTTTC. Residues: CASSPRERRQSRANVLTF. The variable domain in full, completed from reference TRBV7-2 and TRBJ2-6, reads GAGVSQSPSNKVTEKGKDVELRCDPISGHTALYWYRQSLGQGLEFLIYFQGNSAPDKSGLPSDRFSAERTGGSVSTLTIQRTQQEDSAVYLCASSPRERRQSRANVLTFGAGSRLTVL.

The chain joins TRBV27 to TRBJ2-7; TRBD2 might be the D (5 bases). The CDR3 is 13 residues long. V lost 5 bases to trimming and J lost 6 bases, with 14 bases between them. Germline lookup yields CDR1 MNHEY and CDR2 SMNVEV (reference sequence). CDR3 loop: CASSLGESTEQYF. The CDR3, as DNA: TGTGCCAGCAGTCTCGGGGAGTCTACCGAGCAGTACTTC.

This rearrangement joins TRBV29-1 to TRBJ2-1; the D gene is possibly TRBD2 (5 bases). V lost 2 bases and J 4 bases, leaving 9 bases between the germline ends. CDR1 is SQVTM and CDR2 is ANQGSEA in the germline V gene. CDR3 length equals 13 residues. CDR3 region: CSVELANYNEQFF. The CDR3 region has the DNA TGCAGCGTTGAATTAGCGAATTACAATGAGCAGTTCTTC.

The chain has TRBV28 and TRBJ2-1; TRBD1 agrees at 10 bases. Trimming at V came to 2 bases and at J to 8 bases, leaving 3 bases not matched to a gene. In germline, CDR1 is MDHEN, CDR2 SYDVKM. This CDR3 region has 14 residues. The CDR3 loop is CASSLMTGGDEQFF. CDR3 in DNA: TGTGCCAGCAGTTTAATGACAGGGGGCGATGAGCAGTTCTTC.

J is TRBJ2-7 and V is TRBV4-1; perhaps TRBD1 as D (6 bases). Germline V gives CDR1 MGHRA, CDR2 YSYEKL. Between the trimmed V and J ends, which lost 1 base and 4 bases, there was a span of 14 bases. This CDR3 is 15 amino acids long. CDR3 residues: CASSQGLGRGYEQYF. The CDR3 nucleotides read TGCGCCAGCAGCCAAGGACTGGGCAGGGGATACGAGCAGTACTTC.

The count of this clone is one. The V and J genes are TRBV15 and TRBJ1-1; D call uncertain. Germline CDR1 LNHNV, CDR2 YYDKDF (reference sequence). V lost 3 bases and J 3 bases, leaving 11 bases between the germline ends. CDR3 length equals 14 residues. CDR3 in DNA: TGTGCCACCAGCAGGGACCTTCCAGACACTGAAGCTTTCTTT. Translating it yields CATSRDLPDTEAFF.

CDR3 sequence reads: CASSGPGLLGNTIYF. CDR3 in DNA: TGTGCCAGCAGCGGACCGGGACTTCTGGGAAACACCATATATTTT. The chain couples TRBV11-2 to TRBJ1-3; D possibly corresponds to TRBD1 (5 bases). Trimming cost V 5 bases and J 4 bases, with 15 bases left between them. This CDR3 contains 15 residues. Looked up from germline, CDR1 is SGHAT and CDR2 is FQNNGV.

The chain couples TRBV19 to TRBJ2-2, with TRBD2 matching over 9 bases. V dropped 4 bases and J dropped 2; count of bases not matched to a gene: 14. There are 19 residues in the CDR3. The germline V gene encodes CDR1 LNHDA and CDR2 SQIVND (reference sequence). CDR3 nucleotide sequence: TGTGCCAGTAGTACCCGACTAGCGGAGCCCGTAGCTAACACCGGGGAGCTGTTTTTT. It translates to CASSTRLAEPVANTGELFF. The full variable domain, rest sourced from reference TRBV19 and TRBJ2-2, is DGGITQSPKYLFRKEGQNVTLSCEQNLNHDAMYWYRQDPGQGLRLIYYSQIVNDFQKGDIAEGYSVSREKKESFPLTVTSAQKNPTAFYLCASSTRLAEPVANTGELFFGEGSRLTVL.

This chain connects TRBV20-1 to TRBJ1-1; the D is unclear. This CDR3 is built from 11 residues. V lost 5 bases and J 0 bases, leaving 4 bases between the germline ends. From germline, CDR1 is DFQATT and CDR2 SNEGSKA (reference sequence). In DNA form, the CDR3 reads TGCAGTGCTTTCTTGAACACTGAAGCTTTCTTT. It encodes CSAFLNTEAFF.

A few counts support this clone. The chain carries TRBV27 and TRBJ2-7, with TRBD1 identical over 10 bases. Germline V gene data show CDR1 as MNHEY and CDR2 as SMNVEV (reference sequence). CDR3 size: 13 residues. V shed 3 bases and J 6 bases; nucleotides not matched to a gene: 2. CDR3 protein: CASSFGTGAEQYF. The CDR3 region has the DNA TGTGCCAGCAGTTTCGGGACAGGGGCCGAGCAGTACTTC.

The rearrangement uses TRBV6-6 and TRBJ2-7, with D tentatively TRBD2 (6 bases). V lost 7 bases and J 6 bases, leaving 13 bases between the germline ends. This CDR3 region has 12 residues. The germline V gene has CDR1 MNHNY and CDR2 SVGAGI (reference sequence). The CDR3 nucleotides read TGTGCCAGCATGGCGGGACGGGGCGAGCAGTACTTC. Translating gives CASMAGRGEQYF.